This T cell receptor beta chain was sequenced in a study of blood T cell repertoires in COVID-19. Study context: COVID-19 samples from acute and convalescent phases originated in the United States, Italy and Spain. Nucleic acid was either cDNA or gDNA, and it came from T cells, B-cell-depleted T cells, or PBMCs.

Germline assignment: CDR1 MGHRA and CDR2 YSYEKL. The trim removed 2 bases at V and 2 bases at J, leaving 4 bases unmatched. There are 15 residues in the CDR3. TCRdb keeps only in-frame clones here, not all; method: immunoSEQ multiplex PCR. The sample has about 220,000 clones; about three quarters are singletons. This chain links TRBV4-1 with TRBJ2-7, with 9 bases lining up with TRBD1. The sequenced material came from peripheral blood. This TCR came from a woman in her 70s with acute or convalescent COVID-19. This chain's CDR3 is CASSQPGQGTYEQYF. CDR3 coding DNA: TGCGCCAGCAGCCAACCGGGACAGGGAACCTACGAGCAGTACTTC.